This is a list of T cell receptor beta chains from one sample in a study of Graves' ophthalmopathy and Graves' hyperthyroidism. TCRdb re-derived calls from the multiplex PCR reads in MiXCR, one entry per CDR3 protein. Among approximately 160,000 distinct CDR3 sequences listed, around 39% were seen once. Sequencing was done on a sample of peripheral blood. The receptors were sampled from a man aged 25-40 years with Graves' ophthalmopathy. The CDR3 runs from the conserved cysteine through the conserved F or W. The D gene is left open where the match is weak. A row's size may be missing; if present it is once, few, many or a size class.

TRBJ2-7 NA NA TRBV6-2/TRBV6-3 TGTGCCAGCACCAGGGACACCTACGAGCAGTACTTC CASTRDTYEQYF
TRBJ1-3 many TRBD1 TRBV6-4 TGTGCCACCCCGAAATATCACAGGGGGCGCGGTGGAAACACCATATATTTT CATPKYHRGRGGNTIYF
TRBJ1-5 many NA TRBV19 TGTGCCAGTAGTCCGGGCCATCAGCCCCAGCATTTT CASSPGHQPQHF
TRBJ2-7 NA TRBD1 TRBV2 TGTGCCAGCAGTGCGGGACAGGGGGTCGATCCAAGGGGATACGAGCAGTACTTC CASSAGQGVDPRGYEQYF
TRBJ2-7 many TRBD1 TRBV5-5 TGTGCCAGCAGCTTTTCACAGGGGGCGGACGAGCAGTACTTC CASSFSQGADEQYF
TRBJ2-7 NA NA TRBV27 TGTGCCAGCTTTTCAGTCTCCTACGAGCAGTACTTC CASFSVSYEQYF
TRBJ2-5 many TRBD1 TRBV7-9 TGTGCCAGCAGCCACGGGACAGGGGCCCAAGAGACCCAGTACTTC CASSHGTGAQETQYF
TRBJ2-7 many TRBD1 TRBV7-2 TGTGCCAGCAGCCGACGACAGGGTAACGAGCAGTACTTC CASSRRQGNEQYF
TRBJ2-7 many TRBD1 TRBV6-2/TRBV6-3 TGTGCCAGCAGTCTCATATTCGGACAGGGGGCTTTTCGGGAGCAGTACTTC CASSLIFGQGAFREQYF
TRBJ2-4 many NA TRBV7-2 TGTGCCAGCAGCTCCTATATAGCCAAAAACATTCAGTACTTC CASSSYIAKNIQYF
TRBJ2-5 NA NA TRBV7-2 TGTGCCCAACGGGGGAAAGGCGACCAGTACTTC CAQRGKGDQYF